A selection of T cell receptor beta chains follows, all from one sample in a study of CD8 T cells in Susac syndrome. TCRdb re-analysed the immunoSEQ multiplex PCR reads in MiXCR, keeping a single row per CDR3 protein. The sample carries 45,000 to 55,000 distinct CDR3 sequences, approximately 93% recorded once. Material: CD8+ T cells from PBMCs. Source of these receptors: a human donor in good health. CDR3s include the opening cysteine and the closing phenylalanine or tryptophan. D genes are given only for firm matches. A row's size may be missing; if present it is once, few, many or a size class.

length | J | V | D | size | CDR3 | DNA
14 | TRBJ1-1 | TRBV7-9 | . | once | CASSLPGLGTEAFF | TGTGCCAGCAGCTTACCGGGCCTTGGGACTGAAGCTTTCTTT
16 | TRBJ2-2 | TRBV5-1 | . | . | CASSHGQTQALTELFF | TGCGCCAGCAGCCACGGACAGACCCAAGCGTTGACGGAGCTGTTTTTT
15 | TRBJ2-7 | TRBV12-3/TRBV12-4 | . | . | CASSPETGGSYEQYF | TGTGCCAGCAGTCCTGAAACGGGCGGTTCCTACGAGCAGTACTTC
14 | TRBJ1-4 | TRBV27 | . | . | CASSRGRLGEKLFF | TGTGCCAGCAGCAGAGGGAGGCTGGGTGAAAAACTGTTTTTT
16 | TRBJ2-1 | TRBV27 | TRBD2 | . | CASSPGTSGAYNEQFF | TGTGCCAGCAGTCCCGGGACTAGCGGGGCCTACAATGAGCAGTTCTTC
15 | TRBJ1-4 | TRBV29-1 | . | once | CSAGGTDATNEKLFF | TGCAGCGCTGGAGGTACAGACGCAACTAATGAAAAACTGTTTTTT
14 | TRBJ2-6 | TRBV29-1 | . | . | CSVGGDSGANVLTF | TGCAGCGTTGGTGGAGACTCTGGGGCCAACGTCCTGACTTTC
17 | TRBJ2-7 | TRBV5-1 | . | . | CASSLRVVGVTPYEQYF | TGCGCCAGCAGCTTGCGGGTGGTTGGGGTCACACCCTACGAGCAGTACTTC
15 | TRBJ2-5 | TRBV27 | . | . | CASSSGGIGGETQYF | TGTGCCAGCAGTTCTGGAGGGATTGGGGGGGAGACCCAGTACTTC
14 | TRBJ2-7 | TRBV27 | TRBD1 | . | CASGGQASSYEQYF | TGTGCCAGCGGGGGACAGGCGAGCTCCTACGAGCAGTACTTC
15 | TRBJ2-3 | TRBV28 | . | . | CASKPGRESTDTQYF | TGTGCCAGCAAACCCGGGCGGGAAAGCACAGATACGCAGTATTTT
22 | TRBJ1-1 | TRBV12-3/TRBV12-4 | . | . | CASSFRSLLRSGQGGMNTEAFF | TGTGCCAGCAGTTTTCGGTCCCTGTTACGATCGGGACAAGGCGGGATGAACACTGAAGCTTTCTTT
18 | TRBJ2-6 | TRBV6-4 | . | . | CASSDSTDSSSGANVLTF | TGTGCCAGCAGTGACTCGACAGACTCTAGCTCTGGGGCCAACGTCCTGACTTTC
17 | TRBJ2-1 | TRBV12-3/TRBV12-4 | TRBD2 | . | CASSSGIAGWAYNEQFF | TGTGCCAGCAGTTCCGGAATAGCGGGATGGGCCTACAATGAGCAGTTCTTC
16 | TRBJ2-4 | TRBV7-9 | TRBD2 | . | CASSLTSGLTKNIQYF | TGTGCCAGCAGTTTGACTAGCGGGCTAACCAAAAACATTCAGTACTTC
16 | TRBJ1-4 | TRBV4-1 | . | . | CASQPRDSHLVEKLFF | TGCGCCAGCCAACCCAGGGACTCACACCTAGTTGAAAAACTGTTTTTT
16 | TRBJ2-5 | TRBV5-1 | . | once | CASSFPKDRAEETQYF | TGCGCCAGCAGCTTCCCCAAGGACCGGGCAGAAGAGACCCAGTACTTC
13 | TRBJ2-7 | TRBV30 | . | . | CALQPVASYEQYF | TGTGCCTTACAACCTGTGGCCTCCTACGAGCAGTACTTC
15 | TRBJ2-5 | TRBV9 | TRBD2 | once | CASSPSGTAWETQYF | TGTGCCAGCAGCCCCAGCGGGACCGCCTGGGAGACCCAGTACTTC
14 | TRBJ2-7 | TRBV29-1 | TRBD2 | . | CSVALAGGYYEQYF | TGCAGCGTTGCTCTAGCGGGAGGGTATTACGAGCAGTACTTC
13 | TRBJ2-7 | TRBV13 | . | . | CASSLEGNYEQYF | TGTGCCAGCAGCTTAGAGGGGAATTACGAGCAGTACTTC
13 | TRBJ2-7 | TRBV20-1 | . | . | CSARRRSSYEQYF | TGCAGTGCTAGAAGACGGAGCTCCTACGAGCAGTACTTC
14 | TRBJ1-2 | TRBV4-1 | . | . | CASSPVGGGDGYTF | TGCGCCAGCAGCCCGGTCGGGGGGGGAGATGGCTACACCTTC
17 | TRBJ1-5 | TRBV5-3 | . | . | CARRSKGQPSSNQPQHF | TGTGCCAGAAGATCCAAAGGACAGCCTTCTAGCAATCAGCCCCAGCATTTT
14 | TRBJ2-6 | TRBV6-6 | . | . | CASSYVRGANVLTF | TGTGCCAGCAGTTACGTTCGTGGGGCCAACGTCCTGACTTTC
15 | TRBJ2-1 | TRBV5-1 | TRBD1 | . | CASGADRGPYNEQFF | TGCGCCAGCGGAGCGGACAGGGGGCCTTACAATGAGCAGTTCTTC
16 | TRBJ2-3 | TRBV29-1 | TRBD2 | . | CSVEEEAGGPTDTQYF | TGCAGCGTTGAAGAGGAGGCGGGAGGGCCTACAGATACGCAGTATTTT
12 | TRBJ2-6 | TRBV2 | . | . | CASDSGANVLTF | TGTGCCAGTGATTCTGGGGCCAACGTCCTGACTTTC
15 | TRBJ2-7 | TRBV4-1 | . | . | CASSQVSGTTYEQYF | TGCGCCAGCAGCCAAGTTTCCGGGACAACCTACGAGCAGTACTTC
16 | TRBJ2-7 | TRBV20-1 | . | . | CSAIGTDQVGPYEQYF | TGCAGTGCTATAGGGACTGACCAAGTGGGACCCTACGAGCAGTACTTC
15 | TRBJ2-7 | TRBV3-1 | TRBD2 | . | CASSRTSGSYHEQYF | TGTGCCAGCAGCCGAACTAGCGGGAGTTATCACGAGCAGTACTTC
16 | TRBJ1-1 | TRBV20-1 | TRBD1 | . | CSARSPGTGGATEAFF | TGCAGTGCTAGATCTCCCGGGACAGGGGGCGCGACTGAAGCTTTCTTT
11 | TRBJ2-7 | TRBV29-1 | . | once | CSVGTSYEQYF | TGCAGCGTTGGTACTTCCTACGAGCAGTACTTC
16 | TRBJ2-1 | TRBV27 | . | . | CASSLFQGSSYNEQFF | TGTGCCAGCAGTTTATTCCAGGGGAGCTCCTACAATGAGCAGTTCTTC
14 | TRBJ1-1 | TRBV27 | . | . | CASSLGGGAAEAFF | TGTGCCAGCAGTTTAGGTGGGGGGGCGGCTGAAGCTTTCTTT
17 | TRBJ2-1 | TRBV15 | TRBD2 | . | CATSRDRASGSFNEQFF | TGTGCCACCAGCAGAGATAGGGCTAGCGGGAGTTTCAATGAGCAGTTCTTC
16 | TRBJ1-4 | TRBV15 | TRBD1 | . | CATSTWTGRNNEKLFF | TGTGCCACCAGCACCTGGACAGGCCGAAATAATGAAAAACTGTTTTTT
14 | TRBJ2-7 | TRBV11-2 | . | . | CASSSGSGSYEQYF | TGTGCCAGCAGCTCAGGATCTGGCTCCTACGAGCAGTACTTC
12 | TRBJ1-4 | TRBV29-1 | . | . | CSVVATNEKLFF | TGCAGCGTTGTTGCAACTAATGAAAAACTGTTTTTT
17 | TRBJ2-7 | TRBV20-1 | TRBD2 | . | CSADPGLAGISSYEQYF | TGCAGTGCCGACCCCGGACTAGCGGGGATTAGCTCCTACGAGCAGTACTTC
17 | TRBJ2-3 | TRBV5-6 | TRBD2 | . | CASSFGTSGMARDTQYF | TGTGCCAGCAGCTTCGGGACTAGCGGGATGGCGCGGGATACGCAGTATTTT
16 | TRBJ2-7 | TRBV4-1 | TRBD1 | . | CASSHQPGQGAHEQYF | TGCGCCAGCAGCCACCAACCGGGACAGGGGGCCCACGAGCAGTACTTC
14 | TRBJ2-7 | TRBV7-9 | TRBD2 | . | CASSFPGLTHEQYF | TGTGCCAGCAGCTTCCCGGGACTAACCCACGAGCAGTACTTC
14 | TRBJ2-7 | TRBV27 | . | . | CASSLLVGVGEQYF | TGTGCCAGCAGTTTATTGGTGGGAGTCGGGGAGCAGTACTTC
15 | TRBJ2-3 | TRBV4-1 | TRBD2 | . | CASSRPGTSSDTQYF | TGCGCCAGCAGCCGTCCCGGGACTAGTTCAGATACGCAGTATTTT
11 | TRBJ2-5 | TRBV28 | . | . | CASSFRETQYF | TGTGCCAGCAGTTTTAGAGAGACCCAGTACTTC
16 | TRBJ2-2 | TRBV24-1 | TRBD2 | . | CATSDLMTSGLGELFF | TGTGCCACCAGTGATTTGATGACTAGCGGGCTCGGGGAGCTGTTTTTT
16 | TRBJ2-7 | TRBV28 | . | . | CASSFFGTANSYEQYF | TGTGCCAGCAGTTTTTTCGGGACGGCGAACTCCTACGAGCAGTACTTC
17 | TRBJ2-1 | TRBV7-9 | . | . | CASSLLAGAEYYNEQFF | TGTGCCAGCAGCCTTCTGGCAGGGGCGGAGTACTACAATGAGCAGTTCTTC
15 | TRBJ2-7 | TRBV4-1 | TRBD2 | once | CASSQETSGSYEQYF | TGCGCCAGCAGCCAAGAGACTAGCGGGAGTTACGAGCAGTACTTC
15 | TRBJ2-5 | TRBV7-8 | TRBD2 | once | CATSSGTSESETQYF | TGTGCCACTTCTTCCGGGACTAGCGAGAGTGAGACCCAGTACTTC